This T cell receptor beta chain was sequenced for a study of T cells in localized non-small cell lung cancer. Findings of the study overall: Longer overall survival accompanied higher blood T cell density. Tumor samples were not multi-region, leaving intratumor heterogeneity unexcluded. Median roughly 57 top-100 tumor clones were shared with paired adjacent lung. Measurement of T cell clonality placed uninvolved adjacent lung highest, above the level in tumor.

There are 15 residues in the CDR3. CDR1 is KGHSH and CDR2 is LQKENI in the germline V gene. V shed 6 bases and J 4 bases; nucleotides not matched to a gene: 8. As for this clone: The antigen is unknown.

Produced via immunoSEQ multiplex PCR; TCRdb's table is partial and in-frame only. The data contain about 13,000 clones, approximately 30% of them singletons. The V and J genes are TRBV18 and TRBJ1-2, with TRBD1 matching 10 bases. The receptor's source is an older female donor with stage I lung adenocarcinoma. This material consisted of lung tumor tissue, taken before any cancer treatment. The CDR3 protein is CASSHGTGETYGYTF. The CDR3 DNA is TGTGCCAGCTCGCACGGGACAGGGGAGACCTATGGCTACACCTTC.